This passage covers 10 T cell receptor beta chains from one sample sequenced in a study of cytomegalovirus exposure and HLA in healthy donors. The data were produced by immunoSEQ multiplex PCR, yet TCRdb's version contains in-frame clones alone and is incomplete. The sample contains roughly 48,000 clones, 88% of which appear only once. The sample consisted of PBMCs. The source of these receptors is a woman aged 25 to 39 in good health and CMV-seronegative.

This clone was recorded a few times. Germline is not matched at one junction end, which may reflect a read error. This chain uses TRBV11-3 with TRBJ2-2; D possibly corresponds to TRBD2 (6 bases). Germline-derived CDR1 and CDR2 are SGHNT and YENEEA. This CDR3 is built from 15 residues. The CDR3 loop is CASGSGLLNTGELFF. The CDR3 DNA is TGCGCCAGCGGGTCGGGACTGCTGAACACCGGGGAGCTGTTTTTT.

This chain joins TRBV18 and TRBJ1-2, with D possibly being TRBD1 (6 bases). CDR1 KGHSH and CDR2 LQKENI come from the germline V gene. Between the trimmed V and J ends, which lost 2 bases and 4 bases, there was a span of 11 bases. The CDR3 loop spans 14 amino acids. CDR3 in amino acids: CASSPGGEGYGYTF. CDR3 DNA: TGTGCCAGCTCACCAGGGGGCGAGGGCTATGGCTACACCTTC.

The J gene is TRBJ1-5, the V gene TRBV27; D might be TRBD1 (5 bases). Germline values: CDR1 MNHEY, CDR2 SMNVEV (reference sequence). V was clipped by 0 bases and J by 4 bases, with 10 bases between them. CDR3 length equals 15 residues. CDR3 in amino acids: CASSLSSSGNQPQHF. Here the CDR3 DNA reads TGTGCCAGCAGTTTATCATCGTCAGGGAATCAGCCCCAGCATTTT.

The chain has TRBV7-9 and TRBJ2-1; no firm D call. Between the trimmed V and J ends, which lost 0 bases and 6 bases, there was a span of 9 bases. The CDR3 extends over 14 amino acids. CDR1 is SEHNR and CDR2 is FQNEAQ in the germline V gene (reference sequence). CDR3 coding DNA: TGTGCCAGCAGCTTAGCGGCCTCCAGCAATGAGCAGTTCTTC. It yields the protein CASSLAASSNEQFF.

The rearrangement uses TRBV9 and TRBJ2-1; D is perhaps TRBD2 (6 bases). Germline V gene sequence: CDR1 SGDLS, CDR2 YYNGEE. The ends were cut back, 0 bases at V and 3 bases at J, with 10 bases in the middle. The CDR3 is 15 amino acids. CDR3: CASSVGRGVYNEQFF. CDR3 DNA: TGTGCCAGCAGCGTAGGGCGGGGCGTCTACAATGAGCAGTTCTTC.

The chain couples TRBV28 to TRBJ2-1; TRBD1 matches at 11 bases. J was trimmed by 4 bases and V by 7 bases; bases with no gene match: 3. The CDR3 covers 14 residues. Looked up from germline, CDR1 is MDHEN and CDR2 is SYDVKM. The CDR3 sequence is CASTGQGAYNEQFF. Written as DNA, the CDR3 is TGTGCCAGCACCGGACAGGGGGCTTACAATGAGCAGTTCTTC.

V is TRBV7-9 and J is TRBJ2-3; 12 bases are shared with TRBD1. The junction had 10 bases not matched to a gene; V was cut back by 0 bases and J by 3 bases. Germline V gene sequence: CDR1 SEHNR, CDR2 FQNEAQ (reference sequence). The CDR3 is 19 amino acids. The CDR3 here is CASSLALTWGQGATDTQYF. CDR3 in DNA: TGTGCCAGCAGCTTAGCACTAACCTGGGGACAGGGGGCAACAGATACGCAGTATTTT.

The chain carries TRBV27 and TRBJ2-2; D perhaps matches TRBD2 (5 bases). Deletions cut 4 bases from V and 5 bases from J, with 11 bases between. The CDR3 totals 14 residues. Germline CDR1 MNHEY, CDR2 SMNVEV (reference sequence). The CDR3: CASSSPTSTGELFF. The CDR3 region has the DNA TGTGCCAGCAGTTCGCCAACTAGTACCGGGGAGCTGTTTTTT.

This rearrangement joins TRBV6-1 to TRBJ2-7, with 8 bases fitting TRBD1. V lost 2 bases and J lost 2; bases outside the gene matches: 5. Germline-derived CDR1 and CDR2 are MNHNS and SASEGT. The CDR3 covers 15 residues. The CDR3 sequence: CASSERQGATYEQYF. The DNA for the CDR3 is TGTGCCAGCAGTGAAAGGCAGGGGGCTACCTACGAGCAGTACTTC.

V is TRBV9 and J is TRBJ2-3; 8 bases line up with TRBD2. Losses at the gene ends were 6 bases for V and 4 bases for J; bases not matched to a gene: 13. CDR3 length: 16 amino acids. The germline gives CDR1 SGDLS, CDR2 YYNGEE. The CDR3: CASTRGTGTSSDTQYF. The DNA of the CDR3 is TGTGCCAGCACCCGTGGTACCGGGACTAGTTCAGATACGCAGTATTTT.